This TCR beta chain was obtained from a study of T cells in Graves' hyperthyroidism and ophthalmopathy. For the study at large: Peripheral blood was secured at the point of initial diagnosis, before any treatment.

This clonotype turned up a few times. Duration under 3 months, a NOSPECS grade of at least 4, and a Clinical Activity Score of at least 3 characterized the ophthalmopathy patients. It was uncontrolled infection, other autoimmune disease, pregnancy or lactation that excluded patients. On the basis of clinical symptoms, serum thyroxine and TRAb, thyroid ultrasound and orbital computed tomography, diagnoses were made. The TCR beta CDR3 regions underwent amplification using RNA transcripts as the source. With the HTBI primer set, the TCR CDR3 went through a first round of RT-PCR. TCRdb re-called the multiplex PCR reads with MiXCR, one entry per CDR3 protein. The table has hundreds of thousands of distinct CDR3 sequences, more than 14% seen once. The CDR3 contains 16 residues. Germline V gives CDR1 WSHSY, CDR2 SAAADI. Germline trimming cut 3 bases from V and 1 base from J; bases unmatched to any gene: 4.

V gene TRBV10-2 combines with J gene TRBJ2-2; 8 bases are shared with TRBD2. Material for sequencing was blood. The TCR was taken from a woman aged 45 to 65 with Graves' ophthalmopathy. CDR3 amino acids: CASSDPGLGNTGELFF. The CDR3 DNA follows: TGCGCCAGCAGTGATCCGGGACTAGGGAACACCGGGGAGCTGTTTTTT.